Each of the 21 T cell receptor beta chains below was sequenced from the same sample in a study of Ad26.COV2.S vaccination and SARS-CoV-2 variants. Profiled with immunoSEQ multiplex PCR; TCRdb holds only in-frame clones, not every one. The table lists 300,000 to 400,000 clones, roughly 84% of them singletons. Treatment: some 20 received Ad26.COV2.S at low or high dose, single or two shots; 5 received placebo; per-sample allocation not given. Sampling was performed 63 days after the first vaccine or placebo injection. The sample in question was peripheral blood, obtained in a trial of Ad26.COV2.S vaccine versus placebo. These receptors came from a person between 18 and 65 years old who received the Ad26.COV2.S COVID-19 vaccine or a placebo.

The chain couples TRBV27 to TRBJ1-1; D is unresolved. CDR1 is MNHEY, CDR2 SMNVEV, per germline (reference sequence). The germline V and J ends were trimmed by 6 bases and 3 bases, with 14 bases remaining between them. This CDR3 comprises 14 residues. The CDR3 sequence is CASSRQVRDTEAFF. The CDR3, as DNA: TGTGCCAGCAGCCGCCAGGTGCGGGACACTGAAGCTTTCTTT.

With respect to this clone: The sample carries other DNA sequences with the same CDR3. The chain is built from TRBV7-9 and TRBJ1-2; no clear D gene. V gave up 0 bases and J gave up 3 bases, with 5 bases separating them. The CDR3 has 13 residues. Germline loops: CDR1 SEHNR, CDR2 FQNEAQ (reference sequence). The CDR3 sequence: CASSLAGYYGYTF. Written as DNA, the CDR3 is TGTGCCAGCAGCTTAGCAGGTTACTATGGCTACACCTTC.

The rearrangement joins TRBV4-2 to TRBJ2-1; a possible D gene is TRBD2 (6 bases). This CDR3 is built from 16 residues. With 1 base removed from V and 0 bases from J, the gap between germline ends came to 10 bases. CDR1 and CDR2 from the germline V gene are LGHNA and YNFKEQ. The CDR3 bases are TGTGCCAGCAGCCAAGGGCGGGGTCCCTCCTACAATGAGCAGTTCTTC. Its protein is CASSQGRGPSYNEQFF.

This sequence joins TRBV4-1 and TRBJ2-1; D is unclear. Trimming took 2 bases from V and 6 from J, leaving 8 bases between them. The CDR3 loop spans 13 amino acids. Germline V gene data show CDR1 as MGHRA and CDR2 as YSYEKL. The CDR3 DNA is TGCGCCAGCAGCCAACCGGTGAGCAATGAGCAGTTCTTC. This sequence encodes CASSQPVSNEQFF.

For this clone: The same CDR3 is also encoded by other DNA sequences in this sample. The chain carries TRBV5-1 and TRBJ1-3; maybe TRBD1 (5 bases). Trimming removed 0 bases at V and 2 bases at J, with 6 bases between. CDR1 SGHRS and CDR2 YFSETQ come from the germline V gene. The CDR3 runs 14 residues. DNA for the CDR3: TGCGCCAGCAGCTTGGTGGGGGCTGGAAACACCATATATTTT. Its translation: CASSLVGAGNTIYF.

The chain carries TRBV20-1 and TRBJ2-2, with TRBD2 identical over 13 bases. In germline, CDR1 is DFQATT, CDR2 SNEGSKA (reference sequence). Trimming took 3 bases from V and 4 from J; bases not matched to a gene: 8. This CDR3 comprises 17 residues. CDR3 nucleotide sequence: TGCAGTGCTAGTCGGACTAGCGGGGGCGGCATCACCGGGGAGCTGTTTTTT. Encoded protein: CSASRTSGGGITGELFF.

The sample holds one count of this clone. The rearrangement joins TRBV3-1 (or the pseudogene TRBV3-2) to TRBJ1-3; D is uncertain. Germline V gene lookup returns CDR1 LGHDT and CDR2 YNNKEL (reference sequence). Trimming shortened V by 1 base and J by 4 bases, and 8 bases separated the two germline ends. CDR3 size: 14 residues. CDR3 amino acids: CASSQAPSGNTIYF. Here the CDR3 DNA reads TGTGCCAGCAGCCAAGCCCCATCCGGAAACACCATATATTTT.

The chain employs TRBV5-5 and TRBJ1-1; no definite D call. V was shortened by 0 bases and J by 1 base, with 7 bases between the two germline ends. This CDR3 is 14 amino acids long. In germline, CDR1 is SGHKS, CDR2 YYEKEE (reference sequence). The CDR3 nucleotides read TGTGCCAGCAGCTTGGCGTTGGGGAACACTGAAGCTTTCTTT. It yields the protein CASSLALGNTEAFF.

This clone has only one observation. V usage is TRBV13 and J usage is TRBJ2-7; no firm D call. CDR1 is PRHDT, CDR2 FYEKMQ, per germline (reference sequence). Trimming took off 1 base at V and 2 bases at J, with 12 bases between the two ends. The CDR3 runs 15 residues. The CDR3 region has the DNA TGTGCCAGCAGCTTAGTAGGGTCTCCAGCCTACGAGCAGTACTTC. Protein: CASSLVGSPAYEQYF.

This chain uses TRBV5-5 with TRBJ2-5; TRBD1 might be the D (5 bases). This CDR3 is built from 12 residues. The V gene lost 0 bases and the J gene lost 5 bases, with 5 bases spanning the gap. CDR1 is SGHKS, CDR2 YYEKEE, per germline (reference sequence). The CDR3 nucleotides read TGTGCCAGCAGCTTGGCAGGGGAGACCCAGTACTTC. It codes for CASSLAGETQYF.

The table lists this clone with a few counts. The chain recombines TRBV19 with TRBJ2-2; 11 bases are shared with TRBD1. This CDR3 has 14 residues. CDR1 is LNHDA, CDR2 SQIVND, per germline (reference sequence). The junction had 2 bases not matched to a gene; V was cut back by 5 bases and J by 6 bases. Here the CDR3 DNA reads TGTGCCAGTAGTGGGGGACAGGGGGCCGGGGAGCTGTTTTTT. This sequence encodes CASSGGQGAGELFF.

The CDR3 here is CASSPSRESYEQYF. CDR3 DNA sequence: TGTGCCAGCTCACCATCCAGGGAGTCCTACGAGCAGTACTTC. The rearrangement joins TRBV18 to TRBJ2-7; the D call may be TRBD1 or TRBD2 (5 bases each). Germline lookup yields CDR1 KGHSH and CDR2 LQKENI. There are 14 residues in the CDR3. Trimming stripped 2 bases from V and 1 base from J, with 9 bases between.

The chain carries TRBV7-9 and TRBJ2-1, with D possibly being TRBD1 (7 bases). The ends were cut back, 5 bases at V and 7 bases at J, with 15 bases in the middle. The CDR3 sequence is 14 residues long. Germline loops: CDR1 SEHNR, CDR2 FQNEAQ (reference sequence). The DNA of the CDR3 is TGTGCCAGCAGCCAGGGGGGTGGAGTAAATGAGCAGTTCTTC. This encodes CASSQGGGVNEQFF.

CDR3 sequence: CASSLLGNRPLGSYEQYF. CDR3 bases: TGTGCCAGCAGCTTGTTAGGTAACAGGCCTTTAGGATCCTACGAGCAGTACTTC. The chain couples TRBV5-6 to TRBJ2-7, with a weak D call TRBD1 (5 bases). Looked up from germline, CDR1 is SGHDT and CDR2 is YYEEEE. The CDR3 runs 18 residues. The ends were cut back, 1 base at V and 1 base at J, with 21 bases in the middle.

About this clone: A junction boundary mismatches the germline segment, possibly from a read error. The genes are TRBV12-3 or TRBV12-4 and TRBJ1-2, with D tentatively TRBD1 (6 bases). The CDR3 has 12 amino acids. This CDR3 is CASSLVDSSVRF. The CDR3 DNA sequence: TGTGCCAGCAGTTTAGTGGACAGTTCGGTTCGCTTC.

This clone is a singleton in its sample. The chain links TRBV11-2 to TRBJ2-1; 8 bases match TRBD1. Germline V lookup: CDR1 SGHAT, CDR2 FQNNGV. This CDR3 spans 15 amino acids. With V trimmed by 5 bases and J by 4 bases, 7 bases remained unmatched. The chain's CDR3 is CASSPGQGPYNEQFF. CDR3 in DNA: TGTGCCAGCAGCCCTGGACAGGGTCCATACAATGAGCAGTTCTTC.

DNA for the CDR3: TGTGCCAGCAGTTCTATAGCGGGGGTATTCTACAATGAGCAGTTCTTC. Amino acids: CASSSIAGVFYNEQFF. This chain uses TRBV6-2 or TRBV6-3 with TRBJ2-1; 9 positions match TRBD2. CDR1 is MNHEY, CDR2 SVGEGT, per germline. V lost 4 bases, J lost 3 bases, and 7 bases stayed unmatched. The CDR3 consists of 16 residues.

CDR3 nucleotide sequence: TGTGCCATCAGCAATGGGGGGGACGAAAAACTGTTTTTT. Its translation: CAISNGGDEKLFF. The rearrangement links TRBV10-3 to TRBJ1-4; tentative D call: TRBD1 (5 bases). Trimming removed 6 bases from V and 8 bases from J, with 13 bases in between. The CDR3 loop spans 13 amino acids. Germline V gives CDR1 ENHRY, CDR2 SYGVKD.

This chain uses TRBV11-2 with TRBJ2-5; either TRBD1 or TRBD2 may supply D (6 bases each). This CDR3 has 14 amino acids. V lost 10 bases to trimming and J lost 4 bases, with 19 bases between them. Germline V gene sequence: CDR1 SGHAT, CDR2 FQNNGV. CDR3 sequence reads: CATTLSGGGETQYF. CDR3 sequence (DNA): TGTGCCACCACCCTCTCCGGAGGGGGAGAGACCCAGTACTTC.

The chain joins TRBV9 to TRBJ1-2; D gene unclear. In germline, CDR1 is SGDLS, CDR2 YYNGEE. The CDR3 runs to 13 residues. The germline V and J ends were trimmed by 0 bases and 4 bases, with 7 bases remaining between them. For the CDR3, the DNA is TGTGCCAGCAGCGTAGAGGAGACCTATGGCTACACCTTC. Protein: CASSVEETYGYTF.

This clone has a single count. The chain uses TRBV19 and TRBJ2-1, with unresolved D. V lost 5 bases and J 10 bases, leaving 12 bases between the germline ends. CDR1 and CDR2 (germline): LNHDA, SQIVND (reference sequence). The CDR3 consists of 12 residues. CDR3 residues: CASSPPRQEQFF. The CDR3 nucleotides are TGTGCCAGTAGTCCCCCTCGCCAAGAGCAGTTCTTC. The full variable domain, in which reference TRBV19 and TRBJ2-1 provide the parts outside the CDR3, is DGGITQSPKYLFRKEGQNVTLSCEQNLNHDAMYWYRQDPGQGLRLIYYSQIVNDFQKGDIAEGYSVSREKKESFPLTVTSAQKNPTAFYLCASSPPRQEQFFGPGTRLTVL.